A single sample gave rise to the 17 T cell receptor beta chains below, sequenced in a study of OX40 agonist ivuxolimab in advanced cancers. The method was immunoSEQ multiplex PCR; TCRdb's version includes in-frame clones alone and lacks a portion of them. This sample has tens of thousands of clones; just under 85% occur once, and the top ten carry almost 6%. The source material was CD4+ or CD8+ T cells sorted from blood, sampled in a trial of the OX40 agonist ivuxolimab. Source of these receptors: an adult with an advanced solid tumor such as melanoma, head and neck, liver or kidney cancer.

The chain couples TRBV7-9 to TRBJ2-1; D call uncertain. This CDR3 is 14 amino acids long. Germline V gives CDR1 SEHNR, CDR2 FQNEAQ (reference sequence). V lost 2 bases, J lost 4 bases, and 9 bases lay in between. CDR3 region: CASSLSSAYNEQFF. For the CDR3, the DNA is TGTGCCAGCAGCTTATCGTCAGCGTACAATGAGCAGTTCTTC.

The chain combines TRBV2 with TRBJ2-3; no clear D gene. Germline CDR1 SNHLY, CDR2 FYNNEI. The V gene lost 3 bases and the J gene lost 4 bases, with 5 bases spanning the gap. This CDR3 is built from 12 residues. The chain's CDR3 is CASSESSDTQYF. The CDR3 DNA sequence: TGTGCCAGCAGTGAGAGCTCAGATACGCAGTATTTT.

This clone has more than one count but fewer than ten. V gene TRBV6-1 combines with J gene TRBJ1-5, with 10 bases identical to TRBD1. Trimming cost V 8 bases and J 5 bases; bases outside gene matches: 9. The CDR3 contains 15 residues. Germline loops: CDR1 MNHNS, CDR2 SASEGT. The CDR3 DNA reads TGTGCCAGCCTGAAGGGACAGGGGTGGGATCAGCCCCAGCATTTT. Its translation: CASLKGQGWDQPQHF.

This clone has a handful of counts. The J gene is TRBJ1-5, the V gene TRBV7-2; the D gene is possibly TRBD1 (5 bases). This CDR3 contains 15 residues. The V gene's germline CDR1 is SGHTA and CDR2 FQGNSA. V dropped 1 base and J dropped 0 bases, with 7 bases sitting between them. This CDR3 reads CASSLEGYSNQPQHF. CDR3 bases: TGTGCCAGCAGCTTAGAGGGGTATAGCAATCAGCCCCAGCATTTT.

This clone was recorded only once. This chain links TRBV5-1 with TRBJ2-7, with 7 bases identical to TRBD1. The CDR3 consists of 13 residues. The V gene end was trimmed by 4 bases and the J gene end by 4 bases; junction bases not matched to a gene: 5. Germline V lookup: CDR1 SGHRS, CDR2 YFSETQ. CDR3 sequence (DNA): TGCGCCAGCAGCACCCGACAGGGTTACGAGCAGTACTTC. It is translated as CASSTRQGYEQYF.

J is TRBJ1-6 and V is TRBV7-8; D unresolved. Trimming took 5 bases from V and 0 from J, leaving 11 bases between them. The V gene's germline CDR1 is SGHVS and CDR2 FQNEAQ. The CDR3 is 16 amino acids. The DNA for the CDR3 is TGTGCCAGCAGCATTACGCCGAGCTCCTATAATTCACCCCTCCACTTT. This encodes CASSITPSSYNSPLHF.

The CDR3 reads CASSLAGSSYEQYF. The CDR3 region has the DNA TGCGCCAGCAGCTTGGCTGGGAGCTCCTACGAGCAGTACTTC. The genes are TRBV5-1 and TRBJ2-7, with D possibly matching TRBD2 (5 bases). The CDR3 length is 14 residues. V lost 0 bases, J lost 0 bases, and 7 bases lay in between. Germline V gene lookup returns CDR1 SGHRS and CDR2 YFSETQ. Looking up the rest from reference TRBV5-1 and TRBJ2-7 gives the full variable domain: KAGVTQTPRYLIKTRGQQVTLSCSPISGHRSVSWYQQTPGQGLQFLFEYFSETQRNKGNFPGRFSGRQFSNSRSEMNVSTLELGDSALYLCASSLAGSSYEQYFGPGTRLTVT.

This clone was seen only once. This chain links TRBV30 with TRBJ2-7, with 8 nucleotides matching TRBD1. CDR1 is GTSNPN, CDR2 SVGIG, per germline (reference sequence). This CDR3 spans 14 amino acids. The trim removed 8 bases at V and 7 bases at J, leaving 16 bases unmatched. The CDR3 DNA follows: TGTGCCCGAGGCCCCCAGGGGGCGCAAATGGAGCAGTACTTC. Translation: CARGPQGAQMEQYF.

The chain joins TRBV5-4 to TRBJ1-5; D ambiguous. Between the trimmed V and J ends, which lost 0 bases and 2 bases, there was a span of 9 bases. This CDR3 has 15 amino acids. CDR1 and CDR2 from the germline V gene are SGHNT and YYREEE (reference sequence). CDR3 bases: TGTGCCAGCAGCTTGGGAGGTAAGGGCAATCAGCCCCAGCATTTT. Protein sequence: CASSLGGKGNQPQHF.

This clone was picked up a small number of times. The V gene is TRBV2, the J gene TRBJ1-1; D not resolved. The CDR3 totals 12 residues. CDR1 SNHLY and CDR2 FYNNEI come from the germline V gene. The V and J ends lost 8 bases and 1 base respectively, with 8 bases between them. This CDR3 reads CASLPGNTEAFF. The CDR3 DNA follows: TGTGCCAGCCTACCAGGGAACACTGAAGCTTTCTTT.

CDR3 DNA sequence: TGTGCCAGCAGCGTTTCGGGGGGGAGCACAGATACGCAGTATTTT. Encoded protein: CASSVSGGSTDTQYF. V is TRBV9 and J is TRBJ2-3; 8 bases agree with TRBD2. The CDR3 length is 15 residues. Germline V gives CDR1 SGDLS, CDR2 YYNGEE. Trimming cost V 2 bases and J 0 bases; bases outside gene matches: 2.

The rearrangement joins TRBV4-1 to TRBJ2-5; 9 bases are a match to TRBD2. V lost 4 bases to trimming and J lost 6 bases; unmatched junction nucleotides: 21. The CDR3 is 19 amino acids. CDR1 MGHRA and CDR2 YSYEKL come from the germline V gene. CDR3 DNA sequence: TGCGCCAGCAGCCTCCATGCGCTAGTTGTGCGGGGGGGCCGGAAGACCCAGTACTTC. Its translation: CASSLHALVVRGGRKTQYF.

The chain couples TRBV18 to TRBJ1-1; D remains unclear. This CDR3 spans 15 amino acids. Germline values: CDR1 KGHSH, CDR2 LQKENI. V dropped 0 bases and J dropped 2 bases, with 10 bases sitting between them. As DNA, the CDR3 is TGTGCCAGCTCACCACCTAACGCAGAAAACACTGAAGCTTTCTTT. This codes for CASSPPNAENTEAFF. Full variable domain (remainder filled in from reference TRBV18 and TRBJ1-1): NAGVMQNPRHLVRRRGQEARLRCSPMKGHSHVYWYRQLPEEGLKFMVYLQKENIIDESGMPKERFSAEFPKEGPSILRIQQVVRGDSAAYFCASSPPNAENTEAFFGQGTRLTVV.

The chain recombines TRBV2 with TRBJ1-1; a possible D gene is TRBD1 (6 bases). CDR3 length equals 11 residues. Germline-derived CDR1 and CDR2 are SNHLY and FYNNEI. Trimming removed 11 bases at V and 4 bases at J, with 11 bases between. The CDR3 reads CARGGGTEAFF. CDR3 bases: TGTGCCCGGGGAGGGGGCACTGAAGCTTTCTTT. Supplemented by reference TRBV2 and TRBJ1-1, the full variable domain reads EPEVTQTPSHQVTQMGQEVILRCVPISNHLYFYWYRQILGQKVEFLVSFYNNEISEKSEIFDDQFSVERPDGSNFTLKIRSTKLEDSAMYFCARGGGTEAFFGQGTRLTVV.

This sequence joins TRBV5-6 and TRBJ2-7; 8 bases fit TRBD2. Germline V lookup: CDR1 SGHDT, CDR2 YYEEEE. The CDR3 loop spans 15 amino acids. The V segment lost 1 base and the J segment 5 bases; nucleotides outside the gene matches: 8. The chain's CDR3 is CASSLLIRGGHEQYF. DNA of the CDR3: TGTGCCAGCAGCTTGTTGATTCGGGGGGGGCACGAGCAGTACTTC.

The chain combines TRBV28 with TRBJ1-5; 9 bases are shared with TRBD1. Trimming cost V 3 bases and J 6 bases; bases outside gene matches: 9. The germline gives CDR1 MDHEN, CDR2 SYDVKM. This CDR3 is 16 amino acids long. This CDR3 is CASSFKDRGLGQPQHF. Written as DNA, the CDR3 is TGTGCCAGCAGTTTTAAGGACAGGGGCCTAGGTCAGCCCCAGCATTTT.

The gene calls are TRBV19 and TRBJ2-2; TRBD1 agrees at 7 bases. The CDR3 runs 17 residues. Germline CDR1 is LNHDA and CDR2 is SQIVND (reference sequence). V gave up 5 bases and J gave up 1 base; unmatched junction bases: 10. CDR3 loop: CASSLYRTGRNTGELFF. The CDR3 bases are TGTGCCAGTAGTCTCTACCGGACAGGTCGGAACACCGGGGAGCTGTTTTTT.